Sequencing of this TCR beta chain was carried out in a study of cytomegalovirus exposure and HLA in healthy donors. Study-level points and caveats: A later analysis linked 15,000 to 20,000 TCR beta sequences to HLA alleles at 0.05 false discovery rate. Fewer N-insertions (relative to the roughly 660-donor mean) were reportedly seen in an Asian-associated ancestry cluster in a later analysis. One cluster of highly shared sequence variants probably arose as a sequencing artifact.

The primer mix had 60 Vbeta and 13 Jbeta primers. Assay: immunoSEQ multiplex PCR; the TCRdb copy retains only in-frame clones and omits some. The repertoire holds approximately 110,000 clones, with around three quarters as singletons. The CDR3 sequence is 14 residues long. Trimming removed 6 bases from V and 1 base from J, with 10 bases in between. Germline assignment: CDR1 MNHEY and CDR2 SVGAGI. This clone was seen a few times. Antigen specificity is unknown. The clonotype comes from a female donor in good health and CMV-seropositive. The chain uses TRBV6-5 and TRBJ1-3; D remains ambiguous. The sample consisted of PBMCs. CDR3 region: CASSRTRSGNTIYF. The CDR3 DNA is TGTGCCAGCAGCCGAACGAGGTCTGGAAACACCATATATTTT.